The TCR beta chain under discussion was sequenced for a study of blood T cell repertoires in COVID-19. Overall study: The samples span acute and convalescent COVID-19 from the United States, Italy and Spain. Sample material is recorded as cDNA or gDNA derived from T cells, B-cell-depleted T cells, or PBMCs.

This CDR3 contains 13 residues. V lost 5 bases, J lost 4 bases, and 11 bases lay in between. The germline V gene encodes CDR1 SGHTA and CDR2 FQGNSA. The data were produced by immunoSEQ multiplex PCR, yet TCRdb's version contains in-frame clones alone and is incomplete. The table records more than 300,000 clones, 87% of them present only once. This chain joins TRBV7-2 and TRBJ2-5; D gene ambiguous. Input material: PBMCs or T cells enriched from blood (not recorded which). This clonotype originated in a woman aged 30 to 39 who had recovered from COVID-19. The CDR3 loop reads CASSARSAETQYF. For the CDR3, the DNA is TGTGCCAGCAGCGCGAGAAGCGCAGAGACCCAGTACTTC.